This T cell receptor (beta chain) was sequenced for a study of shared clonotypes between healthy human individuals. Study summary: Sampling drew on donors who were a couple of women and a few men aged 18 to 49.

This clone was seen a single time. In germline, CDR1 is SNHLY, CDR2 FYNNEI. The CDR3 has 12 amino acids. V was clipped by 6 bases and J by 10 bases, with 13 bases between them. TCRdb's table, derived via immunoSEQ multiplex PCR, lists solely in-frame clones and lacks some. The sample comprises roughly 2,500,000 clones, 93% of which are singletons, and about 0.39% rests with the top ten. The TCR sequence derives from a man aged 18 to 29 in good health. Some clones in this sample may be carry-over from other donors' samples. The specimen was naive CD4+ T cells from PBMCs. Subset specified: CD45RA+ positively selected. The V call is TRBV2, the J call TRBJ1-5, with D unresolved. DNA of the CDR3: TGTGCCAGCAGACATGACGGCGGACCCCAGCATTTT. This translates into CASRHDGGPQHF.